The T cell receptor (beta chain) described here comes from a study of blood T cell repertoires in COVID-19 (dated by TCRdb to about 2020). Turning to the overall study: Samples covering the acute and convalescent phases of COVID-19 were provided by collaborators in the United States, Italy and Spain. The repertoires were made available in a free public database intended to serve as a resource for research on the immune response to SARS-CoV-2. The samples were drawn from two sources: the first 160 participants of the ongoing ImmuneRACE study, and about 1,300 subjects contributed by 6 global collaborators. The material from the prospective study consisted of cDNA or gDNA derived from T cells, B-cell-depleted T cells, or PBMCs. The sample metadata nearly always contained a de-identified subject ID, COVID-19 status, age in years and sex. Where HLA class I and class II types were available, the types were taken from metadata supplied by the sample provider, not from assay-based typing. Deeply sampled blood TCRbeta repertoires from subjects exposed to, actively infected with, or recovered from COVID-19 were included in the dataset. Paper-wide results and their limitations: Clinical and demographic metadata were provided uncurated, with the amount varying by source and participant.

To note about this clone: Its antigen has not been determined. Base-call qualities are not available, and no considerably larger clone is one nucleotide away.

TCRbeta CDR3 regions were amplified from genomic DNA using the immunoSEQ Assay, a bias-controlled multiplex PCR. The authors' analysis ran thus. The number of nucleated cells in each sample was estimated from the amplification of reference gene primers within the assay. To quantify the absolute abundance of each unique TCRbeta CDR3 rearrangement, sequence reads were collapsed and filtered. For each sample, productive Simpson clonality was calculated as the square root of Simpson's diversity index across productive rearrangements. In TCRdb, the immuneACCESS table is reduced to in-frame sequences with V and J assigned. These tables do not hold every clone; where another copy was compared, an unresolved V gene accounts for under half, and the others remain unexplained. That table supplies the V and J calls and clone size; D and trimming were determined from the DNA. The sample table shows about 380,000 clones, and 70% to 90% are seen once. The ten largest clones add up to 1% to 1.5% of the sample.

Enrolling through a virtual design, the prospective study's participants ranged in age from roughly 18 to 90 years and lived across roughly 23 United States geographic areas. In the prospective study, participants were assigned to cohorts based on the clinical history participants reported in a screening survey and a study questionnaire. For ImmuneRACE Cohort 3, a participant was defined as recovered based on two consecutive negative NP/OP PCR tests, clearance by a healthcare professional, or resolution of symptoms. Each participant in the prospective study had whole blood, serum and a nasopharyngeal or oropharyngeal swab collected by mobile phlebotomists. Over a roughly two-month period, participants in the prospective study had the option of providing additional blood draws and questionnaires. Blood samples from the prospective study were shipped frozen or at room temperature prior to DNA extraction.

From the cysteine up to the phenylalanine, the CDR3 has a length of 15 residues. Just the 45-base CDR3 DNA is kept, in frame starting at base 1. V loses 5 bases, J loses 3 bases, and the germline ends lie 17 bases apart. The germline V gene (reference sequence) supplies CDR1 MNHEY and CDR2 SMNVEV. Source material: PBMCs or T cells enriched from blood (not recorded which). The rearrangement combines TRBV27 with TRBJ2-7; no D gene is confidently identified. This receptor was taken from a man aged 30 to 45 who had recovered from COVID-19. The CDR3 region: CASSLTPSPYYEQYF. Here is the DNA: TGTGCCAGCAGTCTAACCCCAAGCCCATACTACGAGCAGTACTTC.